Listed below are T cell receptor beta chains from one sample, sequenced in a study of vaccination effects on CD4 cells after COVID-19. Here immunoSEQ multiplex PCR was the method, and the copy in TCRdb shows in-frame clones only, minus some. The top ten clones hold 2.8% of a sample with tens of thousands of clones, around 77% of them seen once. Their antigens are not known. Here the sequenced sample was CD4+ T cells from PBMCs cultured with HCoV-NL63 spike peptides, taken before COVID-19 vaccination. The receptor set was obtained from a human donor who received a COVID-19 vaccine. The CDR3 runs from the conserved cysteine through the conserved F or W. Fields, in order: clone size, V gene, J gene, CDR3 length, D gene, CDR3 DNA, CDR3 protein. D genes are given only for firm matches. Where a row states a size, it is once, few, many or the class of an expanded clone; other rows omit it.

NA	TRBV11-2	TRBJ2-3	15	NA	TGTGCCAGCAGCTTAAGTCGGGGCAGCACAGATACGCAGTATTTT	CASSLSRGSTDTQYF
NA	TRBV11-2	TRBJ1-3	16	NA	TGTGCCAGCAGCCCCCGGGGGCCTAACTCTGGAAACACCATATATTTT	CASSPRGPNSGNTIYF
NA	TRBV27	TRBJ2-2	16	NA	TGTGCCAGCAGTCGACGACAGATCAGGGATTCCGGGGAGCTGTTTTTT	CASSRRQIRDSGELFF
NA	TRBV28	TRBJ1-2	14	NA	TGTGCCAGCAGTTCTGACCAAAAAATAGATGGCTACACCTTC	CASSSDQKIDGYTF
few	TRBV19	TRBJ2-1	13	NA	TGTGCCAGTAGCTCAACCATCGAAGGTGAGCAGTTCTTC	CASSSTIEGEQFF
large	TRBV7-2	TRBJ1-2	14	TRBD1	TGTGCCAGCAGCTCCTACGAGACAGGGAATGGCTACACCTTC	CASSSYETGNGYTF
NA	TRBV12-3/TRBV12-4	TRBJ1-1	13	NA	TGTGCCAGCAGACCCTACCGGGAGGGAAAAGCTTTCTTT	CASRPYREGKAFF
NA	TRBV5-5	TRBJ2-2	16	NA	TGTGCCAGCAGCTTGCAATTGACTGGGACCTTAGGGGAGCTGTTTTTT	CASSLQLTGTLGELFF
NA	TRBV7-9	TRBJ2-6	15	TRBD1	TGTGCCAGCAGCTTGACAGGGTCTGGGGCCAACGTCCTGACTTTC	CASSLTGSGANVLTF
NA	TRBV7-3	TRBJ2-3	14	NA	TGTGCCAGCAGCTTTCGGAGTGGGACAGATACGCAGTATTTT	CASSFRSGTDTQYF
NA	TRBV9	TRBJ1-5	13	NA	TGTGCCAGCAGCGTAGCCCCTTCAAGGCCCCAGCATTTT	CASSVAPSRPQHF
NA	TRBV18	TRBJ2-3	14	NA	TGTGCCAGCTCACCCCGGGGTACCACAGATACGCAGTATTTT	CASSPRGTTDTQYF
NA	TRBV18	TRBJ1-4	15	TRBD1	TGTGCCAGCTCACCCAACAGGGGTAGGGGTGAAAAACTGTTTTTT	CASSPNRGRGEKLFF
NA	TRBV5-1	TRBJ2-5	14	TRBD1	TGCGCCAGCAGGTTGACAGGGGGCACAGAGACCCAGTACTTC	CASRLTGGTETQYF
NA	TRBV2	TRBJ1-1	14	NA	TGTGCCAGCAGTGTCGGCAGGTCGATCACTGAAGCTTTCTTT	CASSVGRSITEAFF
NA	TRBV6-7	TRBJ2-3	19	TRBD2	TGTGCCAGCAGTTACGCCTCCGCCTCGGGGGGGGCCTCCACAGATACGCAGTATTTT	CASSYASASGGASTDTQYF
once	TRBV6-2/TRBV6-3	TRBJ2-2	17	TRBD2	TGTGCCAGCAGTTACTCGAACCGGGGGGGCGGCTCCGGGGAGCTGTTTTTT	CASSYSNRGGGSGELFF
NA	TRBV30	TRBJ1-1	14	NA	TGTGCCTGGAGCCGGGTCAGCCCCAACACTGAAGCTTTCTTT	CAWSRVSPNTEAFF
NA	TRBV6-5	TRBJ2-1	16	NA	TGTGCCAGCAGTTATTCGACTGGGCCCCGCAGTAACGAGCAGTTCTTC	CASSYSTGPRSNEQFF
NA	TRBV10-3	TRBJ2-1	15	NA	TGTGCCATCAGTGCCCCTCACAGCTCCTACAATGAGCAGTTCTTC	CAISAPHSSYNEQFF
NA	TRBV5-1	TRBJ1-2	15	NA	TGCGCCAGCAGCCCCACGGGGCAGGGAGGCCAGGGCTACACCTTC	CASSPTGQGGQGYTF
NA	TRBV4-1	TRBJ2-1	15	TRBD1	TGCGCCAGCAGCCGAAGAGGGGACAGGGGGAGTGAGCAGTTCTTC	CASSRRGDRGSEQFF
NA	TRBV6-6	TRBJ1-6	12	NA	TGTGCCAGCGGGACCACTAATTCACCCCTCCACTTT	CASGTTNSPLHF
NA	TRBV19	TRBJ2-5	14	NA	TGTGCCAGTACCCCCCGGGGGGCGGGGGAGACCCAGTACTTC	CASTPRGAGETQYF
NA	TRBV20-1	TRBJ1-6	15	TRBD1	TGCAGTGCTAGTAGAACGGGACAGGGGAATTCACCCCTCCACTTT	CSASRTGQGNSPLHF
NA	TRBV5-1	TRBJ2-5	14	NA	TGCGCCAGCAGCTTGGCCTGGGGGAAAGAGACCCAGTACTTC	CASSLAWGKETQYF
NA	TRBV6-2/TRBV6-3	TRBJ1-2	14	NA	TGTGCCAGCAGCCAAGCCCAGGGGAACTATGGCTACACCTTC	CASSQAQGNYGYTF
few	TRBV18	TRBJ1-5	15	NA	TGTGCCAGCTCACCGGCGGTGGGGGGACTACAGCCCCAGCATTTT	CASSPAVGGLQPQHF
NA	TRBV3-1/TRBV3-2	TRBJ1-2	15	NA	TGTGCCAGCAGCCAAGTGGGCAGGGCGCGCTATGGCTACACCTTC	CASSQVGRARYGYTF
NA	TRBV28	TRBJ1-1	12	NA	TGTGCCAGCAGTTTAATCGGCACTGAAGCTTTCTTT	CASSLIGTEAFF
NA	TRBV5-1	TRBJ2-5	15	TRBD2	TGCGCCAGCTCCCTGACTAGCGCGACCCGGGAGACCCAGTACTTC	CASSLTSATRETQYF
NA	TRBV7-2	TRBJ1-1	13	NA	TGTGCCAGCAGCTTAGTGGGTAGTTCTGAAGCTTTCTTT	CASSLVGSSEAFF
NA	TRBV7-2	TRBJ2-5	14	TRBD2	TGTGCCAGCAGCTTTCAGCGGGGGGGGGAGACCCAGTACTTC	CASSFQRGGETQYF
NA	TRBV18	TRBJ2-1	15	NA	TGTGCCAGCTCATTCGCGGGGAGCTCCTACAATGAGCAGTTCTTC	CASSFAGSSYNEQFF
NA	TRBV5-4	TRBJ1-1	16	TRBD1	TGTGCCAGCAGCTTGGCCGGGACAGGTAAGAACACTGAAGCTTTCTTT	CASSLAGTGKNTEAFF
NA	TRBV27	TRBJ2-1	14	TRBD1	TGTGCCAGCACCCGGGACAGGGGGTACAATGAGCAGTTCTTC	CASTRDRGYNEQFF
NA	TRBV7-8	TRBJ2-2	17	TRBD1	TGTGCCAGCAGCTTTCGTTTGACAGGGGGCGGCACCGGGGAGCTGTTTTTT	CASSFRLTGGGTGELFF
NA	TRBV7-9	TRBJ1-1	15	NA	TGTGCCAGCAGTTTAAGGGGTGCGGTGAACACTGAAGCTTTCTTT	CASSLRGAVNTEAFF
NA	TRBV3-1/TRBV3-2	TRBJ1-1	14	NA	TGTGCCAGCAGCCTCCGGGGGGGAAACACTGAAGCTTTCTTT	CASSLRGGNTEAFF
NA	TRBV30	TRBJ1-1	14	NA	TGTGCCTGGAGTGCAGTTGAGAGGAACACTGAAGCTTTCTTT	CAWSAVERNTEAFF
NA	TRBV19	TRBJ1-5	14	NA	TGTGCCAGCAACTTCCCGGGCACCAATCAGCCCCAGCATTTT	CASNFPGTNQPQHF
NA	TRBV3-1/TRBV3-2	TRBJ2-5	16	TRBD2	TGTGCCAGCAGCCAACTTAGCGGGGGGCTACAAGAGACCCAGTACTTC	CASSQLSGGLQETQYF
few	TRBV5-4	TRBJ2-3	16	NA	TGTGCCAGCAGCTCGCCCGGGGCCATGGGCCCAGATACGCAGTATTTT	CASSSPGAMGPDTQYF
NA	TRBV6-5	TRBJ1-6	13	NA	TGTGCCAGCTACAGGGATTTTAATTCACCCCTCCACTTT	CASYRDFNSPLHF
NA	TRBV18	TRBJ1-1	16	NA	TGTGCCAGCTCACCATCGACAGGTGGAATGAACACTGAAGCTTTCTTT	CASSPSTGGMNTEAFF
NA	TRBV5-1	TRBJ1-2	14	NA	TGCGCCAGCAGCCCGCAGGATTCTAACTATGGCTACACCTTC	CASSPQDSNYGYTF